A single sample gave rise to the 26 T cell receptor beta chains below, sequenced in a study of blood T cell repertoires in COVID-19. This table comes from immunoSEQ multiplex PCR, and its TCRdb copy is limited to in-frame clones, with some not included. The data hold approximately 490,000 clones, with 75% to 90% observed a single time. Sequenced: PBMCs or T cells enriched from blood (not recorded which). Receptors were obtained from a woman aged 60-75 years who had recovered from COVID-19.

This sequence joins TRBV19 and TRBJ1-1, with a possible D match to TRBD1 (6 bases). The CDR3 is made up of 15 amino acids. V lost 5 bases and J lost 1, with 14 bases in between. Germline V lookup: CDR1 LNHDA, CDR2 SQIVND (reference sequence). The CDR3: CASSYTGKGNTEAFF. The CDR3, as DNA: TGTGCCAGTAGTTATACAGGGAAAGGGAACACTGAAGCTTTCTTT.

CDR3 bases: TGTGCCAGCAGCTCAACAGAAAATGTTGGCTACACCTTC. Translating gives CASSSTENVGYTF. This chain uses TRBV2 with TRBJ1-2, with D hard to call. The CDR3 extends over 13 amino acids. Germline-derived CDR1 and CDR2 are SNHLY and FYNNEI. V gave up 6 bases and J gave up 7 bases, with 15 bases separating them. Variable domain in full (rest from reference TRBV2 and TRBJ1-2): EPEVTQTPSHQVTQMGQEVILRCVPISNHLYFYWYRQILGQKVEFLVSFYNNEISEKSEIFDDQFSVERPDGSNFTLKIRSTKLEDSAMYFCASSSTENVGYTFGSGTRLTVV.

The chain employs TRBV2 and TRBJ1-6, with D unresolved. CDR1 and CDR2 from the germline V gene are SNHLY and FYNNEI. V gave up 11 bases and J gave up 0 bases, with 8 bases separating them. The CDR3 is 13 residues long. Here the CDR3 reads CARGSSYNSPLHF. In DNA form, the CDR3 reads TGTGCCCGAGGGAGCTCCTATAATTCACCCCTCCACTTT. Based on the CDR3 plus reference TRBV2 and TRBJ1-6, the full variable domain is EPEVTQTPSHQVTQMGQEVILRCVPISNHLYFYWYRQILGQKVEFLVSFYNNEISEKSEIFDDQFSVERPDGSNFTLKIRSTKLEDSAMYFCARGSSYNSPLHFGNGTRLTVT.

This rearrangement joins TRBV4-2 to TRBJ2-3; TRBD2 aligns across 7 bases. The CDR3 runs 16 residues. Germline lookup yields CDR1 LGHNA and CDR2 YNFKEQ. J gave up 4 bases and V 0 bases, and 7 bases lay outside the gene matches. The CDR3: CASSQDAGDWADTQYF. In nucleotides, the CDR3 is TGTGCCAGCAGCCAAGATGCGGGGGATTGGGCAGATACGCAGTATTTT.

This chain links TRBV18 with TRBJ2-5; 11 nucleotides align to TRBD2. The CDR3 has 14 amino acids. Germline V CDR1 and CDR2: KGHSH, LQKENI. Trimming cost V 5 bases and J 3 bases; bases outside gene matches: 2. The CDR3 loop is CASSASGGKETQYF. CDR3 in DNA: TGTGCCAGCTCAGCTAGCGGGGGGAAAGAGACCCAGTACTTC.

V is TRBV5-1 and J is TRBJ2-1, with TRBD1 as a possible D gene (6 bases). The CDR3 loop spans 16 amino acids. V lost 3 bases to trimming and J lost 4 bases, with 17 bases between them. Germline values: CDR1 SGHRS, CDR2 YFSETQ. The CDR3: CASSWGDRQPYNEQFF. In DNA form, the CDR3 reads TGCGCCAGCAGCTGGGGCGACAGGCAACCTTACAATGAGCAGTTCTTC.

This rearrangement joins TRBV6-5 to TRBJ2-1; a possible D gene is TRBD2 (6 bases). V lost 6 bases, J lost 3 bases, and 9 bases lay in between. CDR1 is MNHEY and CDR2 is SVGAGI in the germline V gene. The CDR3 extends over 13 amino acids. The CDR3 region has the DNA TGTGCCAGCAGGGGGGGACTCTACAATGAGCAGTTCTTC. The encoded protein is CASRGGLYNEQFF.

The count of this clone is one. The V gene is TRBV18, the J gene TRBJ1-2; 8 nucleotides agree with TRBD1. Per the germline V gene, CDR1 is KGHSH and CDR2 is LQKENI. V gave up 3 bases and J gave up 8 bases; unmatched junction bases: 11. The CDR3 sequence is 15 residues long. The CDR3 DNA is TGTGCCAGCTCACCGACATCGGGACAGGTTAGGGGCTACACCTTC. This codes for CASSPTSGQVRGYTF. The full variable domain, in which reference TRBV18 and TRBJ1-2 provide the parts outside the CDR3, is NAGVMQNPRHLVRRRGQEARLRCSPMKGHSHVYWYRQLPEEGLKFMVYLQKENIIDESGMPKERFSAEFPKEGPSILRIQQVVRGDSAAYFCASSPTSGQVRGYTFGSGTRLTVV.

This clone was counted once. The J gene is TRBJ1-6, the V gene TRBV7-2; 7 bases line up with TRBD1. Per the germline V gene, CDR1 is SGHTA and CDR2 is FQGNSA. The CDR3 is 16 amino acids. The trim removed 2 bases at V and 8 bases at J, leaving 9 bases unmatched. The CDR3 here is CASSLSRTGSYSPLHF. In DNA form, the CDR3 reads TGTGCCAGCAGCTTATCCCGGACAGGATCATATTCACCCCTCCACTTT.

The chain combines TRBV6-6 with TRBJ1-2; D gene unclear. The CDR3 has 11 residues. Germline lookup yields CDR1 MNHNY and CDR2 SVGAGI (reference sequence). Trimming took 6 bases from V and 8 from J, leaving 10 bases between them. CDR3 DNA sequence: TGTGCCAGCAGAGCGGGCCGGGGCTACACCTTC. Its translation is CASRAGRGYTF.

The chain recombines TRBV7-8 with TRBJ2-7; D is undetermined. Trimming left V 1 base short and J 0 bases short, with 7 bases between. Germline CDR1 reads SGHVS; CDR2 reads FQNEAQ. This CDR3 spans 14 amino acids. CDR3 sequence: CASSLGSSSYEQYF. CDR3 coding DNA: TGTGCCAGCAGCTTAGGTAGCAGCTCCTACGAGCAGTACTTC.

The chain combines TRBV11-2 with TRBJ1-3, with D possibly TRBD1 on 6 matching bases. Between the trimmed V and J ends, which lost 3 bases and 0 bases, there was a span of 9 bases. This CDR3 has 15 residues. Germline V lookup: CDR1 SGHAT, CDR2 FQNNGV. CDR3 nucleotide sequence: TGTGCCAGCAGCTTGACAGGCCCCTCTGGAAACACCATATATTTT. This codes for CASSLTGPSGNTIYF.

The CDR3 here is CASSPPGLSRETQYF. The DNA of the CDR3 is TGTGCCAGCTCACCACCGGGGCTAAGCCGGGAGACCCAGTACTTC. V usage is TRBV18 and J usage is TRBJ2-5, with D possibly TRBD1 on 5 matching bases. The germline CDR1 and CDR2 sequences are KGHSH and LQKENI. V was clipped by 0 bases and J by 5 bases, with 13 bases between them. CDR3 size: 15 residues.

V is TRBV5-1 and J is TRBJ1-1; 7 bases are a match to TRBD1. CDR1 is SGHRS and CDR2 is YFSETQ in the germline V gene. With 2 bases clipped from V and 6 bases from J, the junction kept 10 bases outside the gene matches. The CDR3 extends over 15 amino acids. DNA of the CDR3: TGCGCCAGCAGCTTATGGGTCCACGACAGGGCTGAAGCTTTCTTT. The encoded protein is CASSLWVHDRAEAFF. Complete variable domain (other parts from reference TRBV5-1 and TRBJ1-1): KAGVTQTPRYLIKTRGQQVTLSCSPISGHRSVSWYQQTPGQGLQFLFEYFSETQRNKGNFPGRFSGRQFSNSRSEMNVSTLELGDSALYLCASSLWVHDRAEAFFGQGTRLTVV.

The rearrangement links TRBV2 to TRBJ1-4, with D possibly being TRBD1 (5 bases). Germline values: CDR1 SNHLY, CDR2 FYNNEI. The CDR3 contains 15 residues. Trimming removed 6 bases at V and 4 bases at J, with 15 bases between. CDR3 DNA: TGTGCCAGCAGCTCGCAGGGTAATAATAATGAAAAACTGTTTTTT. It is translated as CASSSQGNNNEKLFF.

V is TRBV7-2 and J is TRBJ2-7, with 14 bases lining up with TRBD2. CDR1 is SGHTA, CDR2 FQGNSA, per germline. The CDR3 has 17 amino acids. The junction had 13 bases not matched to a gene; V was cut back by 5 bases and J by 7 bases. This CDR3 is CASSHGLAGGTPWEQYF. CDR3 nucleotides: TGTGCCAGCAGCCACGGACTAGCGGGGGGAACCCCCTGGGAGCAGTACTTC.

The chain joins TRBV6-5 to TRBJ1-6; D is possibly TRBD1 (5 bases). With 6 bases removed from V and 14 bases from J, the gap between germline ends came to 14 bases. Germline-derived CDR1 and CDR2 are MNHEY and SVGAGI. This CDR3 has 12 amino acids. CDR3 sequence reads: CASSNLTVALHF. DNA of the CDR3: TGTGCCAGCAGCAACCTGACAGTGGCCCTCCACTTT.

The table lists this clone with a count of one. The CDR3 sequence: CASSSRTSGGALQETQYF. In DNA form, the CDR3 reads TGTGCCAGCAGCTCCCGGACTAGCGGGGGGGCCCTCCAAGAGACCCAGTACTTC. The chain joins TRBV5-6 to TRBJ2-5, with 15 bases fitting TRBD2. Germline assignment: CDR1 SGHDT and CDR2 YYEEEE. CDR3 size: 18 residues. The trim removed 3 bases at V and 1 base at J, leaving 7 bases unmatched.

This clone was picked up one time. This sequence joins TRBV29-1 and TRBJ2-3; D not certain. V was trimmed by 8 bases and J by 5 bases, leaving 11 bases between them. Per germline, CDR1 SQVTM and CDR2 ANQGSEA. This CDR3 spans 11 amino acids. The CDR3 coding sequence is TGCAGCTCCCGGCGCGGAGATACGCAGTATTTT. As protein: CSSRRGDTQYF.

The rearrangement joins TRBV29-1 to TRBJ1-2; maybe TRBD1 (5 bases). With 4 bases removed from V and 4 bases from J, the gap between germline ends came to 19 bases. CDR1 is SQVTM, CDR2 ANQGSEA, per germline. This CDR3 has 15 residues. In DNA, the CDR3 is TGCAGCGTTGGTGGGGGGAACCTACCGCTCTATGGCTACACCTTC. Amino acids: CSVGGGNLPLYGYTF.

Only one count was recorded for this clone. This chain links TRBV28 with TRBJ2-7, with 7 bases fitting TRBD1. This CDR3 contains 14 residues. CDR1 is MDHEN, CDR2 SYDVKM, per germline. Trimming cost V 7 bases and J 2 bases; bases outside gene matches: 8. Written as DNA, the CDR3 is TGTGCCAGCACCCCGGACAGGTTGCCCTACGAGCAGTACGTC. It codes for CASTPDRLPYEQYV.

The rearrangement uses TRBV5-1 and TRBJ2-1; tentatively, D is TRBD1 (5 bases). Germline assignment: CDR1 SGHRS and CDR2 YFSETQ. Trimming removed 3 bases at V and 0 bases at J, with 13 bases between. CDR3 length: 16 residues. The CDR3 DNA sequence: TGCGCCAGCAGCTCGTTACAGGCAAACTCCTACAATGAGCAGTTCTTC. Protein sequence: CASSSLQANSYNEQFF.

CDR3 in amino acids: CASRSWPSGSGLDTGELFF. The DNA of the CDR3 is TGCGCCAGCAGATCCTGGCCGTCGGGTTCCGGTTTAGACACCGGGGAGCTGTTTTTT. This sequence joins TRBV5-1 and TRBJ2-2; D uncertain. V lost 5 bases and J 3 bases, leaving 26 bases between the germline ends. This CDR3 is 19 amino acids long. Germline V gene sequence: CDR1 SGHRS, CDR2 YFSETQ.

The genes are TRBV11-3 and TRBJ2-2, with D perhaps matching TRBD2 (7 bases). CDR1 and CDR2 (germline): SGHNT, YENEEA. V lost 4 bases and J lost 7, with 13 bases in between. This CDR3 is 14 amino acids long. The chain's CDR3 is CASSYNREGGELFF. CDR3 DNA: TGTGCCAGCAGCTATAACAGGGAGGGCGGGGAGCTGTTTTTT.

The DNA for the CDR3 is TGTGCCAGCAGAGCGGGGGGGACCCCAGATACGCAGTATTTT. Protein: CASRAGGTPDTQYF. The chain uses TRBV11-2 and TRBJ2-3; 10 nucleotides match TRBD2. CDR1 and CDR2 from the germline V gene are SGHAT and FQNNGV. The V and J ends lost 6 bases and 4 bases, in that order; junction bases with no gene match: 4. The CDR3 sequence is 14 residues long.

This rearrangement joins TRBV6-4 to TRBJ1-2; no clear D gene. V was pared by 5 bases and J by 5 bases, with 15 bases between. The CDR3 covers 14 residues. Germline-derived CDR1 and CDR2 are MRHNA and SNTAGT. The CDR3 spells CASSPRMELYGYTF. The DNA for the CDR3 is TGTGCCAGCAGTCCCAGGATGGAATTATATGGCTACACCTTC.